The T cell receptor beta chain under discussion was sequenced for a study of radiation and T cells in renal cell carcinoma. Overall study results and limits: Pretreatment tumor biopsies were lacking, so baseline clonotypes are unknown.

Data came from immunoSEQ multiplex PCR; TCRdb stores just in-frame clones and leaves some out. This table holds roughly 120,000 clones, roughly 80% found once. Time point: baseline pretreatment blood. The treatment here: 15 Gy SBRT to primary tumor, nephrectomy 4 weeks later. Germline loops: CDR1 LNHDA, CDR2 SQIVND (reference sequence). The V end was cut by 4 bases, the J end by 1 base, with 1 base between. The CDR3 contains 11 residues. In this sample, this clone turned up once. Antigen unknown. This TCR came from a woman aged 55-70 years with renal cell carcinoma. The V call is TRBV19, the J call TRBJ2-5, with no clear D. This specimen was blood, taken from a patient whose treatment included radiotherapy and nephrectomy. DNA of the CDR3: TGTGCCAGTAGTACCCAAGAGACCCAGTACTTC. It is translated as CASSTQETQYF.